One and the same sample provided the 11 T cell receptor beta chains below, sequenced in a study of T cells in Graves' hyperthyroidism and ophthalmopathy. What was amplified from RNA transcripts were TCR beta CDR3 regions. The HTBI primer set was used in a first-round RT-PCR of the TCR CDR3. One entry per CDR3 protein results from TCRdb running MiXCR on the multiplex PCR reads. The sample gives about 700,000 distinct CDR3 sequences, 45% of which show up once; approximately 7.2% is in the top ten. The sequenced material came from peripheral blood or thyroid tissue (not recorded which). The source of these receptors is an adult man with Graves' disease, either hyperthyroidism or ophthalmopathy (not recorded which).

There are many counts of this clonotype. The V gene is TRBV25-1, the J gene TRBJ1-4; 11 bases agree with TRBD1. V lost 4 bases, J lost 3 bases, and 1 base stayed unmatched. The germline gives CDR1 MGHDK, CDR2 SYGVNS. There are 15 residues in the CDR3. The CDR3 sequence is CASSGTGGPNEKLFF. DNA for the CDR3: TGTGCCAGCAGTGGGACAGGGGGCCCTAATGAAAAACTGTTTTTT. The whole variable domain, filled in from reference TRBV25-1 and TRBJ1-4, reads EADIYQTPRYLVIGTGKKITLECSQTMGHDKMYWYQQDPGMELHLIHYSYGVNSTEKGDLSSESTVSRIRTEHFPLTLESARPSHTSQYLCASSGTGGPNEKLFFGSGTQLSVL.

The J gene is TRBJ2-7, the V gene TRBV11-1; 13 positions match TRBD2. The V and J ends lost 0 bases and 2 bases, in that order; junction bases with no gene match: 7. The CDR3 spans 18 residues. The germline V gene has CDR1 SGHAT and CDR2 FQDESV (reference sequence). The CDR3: CASSLASGLAGEPYEQYF. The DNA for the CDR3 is TGTGCCAGCAGCTTAGCTTCCGGACTAGCGGGAGAACCCTACGAGCAGTACTTC.

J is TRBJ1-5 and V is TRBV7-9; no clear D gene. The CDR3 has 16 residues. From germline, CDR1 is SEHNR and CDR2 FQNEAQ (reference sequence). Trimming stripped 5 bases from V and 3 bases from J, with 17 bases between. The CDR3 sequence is CASSPRGLQINQPQHF. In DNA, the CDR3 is TGTGCCAGCAGCCCACGAGGGTTGCAGATCAATCAGCCCCAGCATTTT.

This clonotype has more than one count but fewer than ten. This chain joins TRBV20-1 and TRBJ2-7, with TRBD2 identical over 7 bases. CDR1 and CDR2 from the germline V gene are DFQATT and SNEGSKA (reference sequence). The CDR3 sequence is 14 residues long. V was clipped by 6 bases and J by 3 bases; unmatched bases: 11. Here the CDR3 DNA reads TGCAGTGCAACTCGGGACTACCCTTACTACGAGCAGTACTTC. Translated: CSATRDYPYYEQYF.

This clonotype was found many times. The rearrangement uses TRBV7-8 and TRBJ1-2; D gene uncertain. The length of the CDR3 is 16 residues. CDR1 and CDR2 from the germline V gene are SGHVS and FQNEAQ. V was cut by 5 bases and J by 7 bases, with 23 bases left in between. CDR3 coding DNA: TGTGCCAGCAGCCAGTCCCGGCTAGGCGGCACCTTTGGCTACACCTTC. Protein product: CASSQSRLGGTFGYTF.

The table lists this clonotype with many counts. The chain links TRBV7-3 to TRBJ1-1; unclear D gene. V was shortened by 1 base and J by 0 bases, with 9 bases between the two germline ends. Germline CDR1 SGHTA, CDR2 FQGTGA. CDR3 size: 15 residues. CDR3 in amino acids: CASSLNPGLNTEAFF. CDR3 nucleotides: TGTGCCAGCAGCTTAAATCCGGGCTTGAACACTGAAGCTTTCTTT. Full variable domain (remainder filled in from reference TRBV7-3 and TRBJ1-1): GAGVSQTPSNKVTEKGKYVELRCDPISGHTALYWYRQSLGQGPEFLIYFQGTGAADDSGLPNDRFFAVRPEGSVSTLKIQRTERGDSAVYLCASSLNPGLNTEAFFGQGTRLTVV.

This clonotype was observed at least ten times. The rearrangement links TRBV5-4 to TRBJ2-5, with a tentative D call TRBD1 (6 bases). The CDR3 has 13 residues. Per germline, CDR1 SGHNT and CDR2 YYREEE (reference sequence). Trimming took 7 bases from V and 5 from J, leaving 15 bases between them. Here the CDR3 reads CASSPGVRETQYF. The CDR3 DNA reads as TGTGCCAGCTCGCCAGGGGTTAGGGAGACCCAGTACTTC.

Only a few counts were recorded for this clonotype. CDR3 sequence: CASSRPGTATYEQYF. The CDR3 region has the DNA TGTGCCAGTAGTCGACCCGGGACAGCAACCTACGAGCAGTACTTC. The J gene is TRBJ2-7, the V gene TRBV19, with 7 bases that match TRBD1. After removal of 5 bases from V and 2 bases from J, the junction contained 9 bases not matched to a gene. Germline V gene lookup returns CDR1 LNHDA and CDR2 SQIVND (reference sequence). This CDR3 contains 15 residues.

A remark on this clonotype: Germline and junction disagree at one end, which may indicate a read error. This CDR3 is CAISYASWTGDKNTEAFF. CDR3 in DNA: TGTGCCATCAGTTACGCGTCCTGGACAGGGGACAAGAACACTGAAGCTTTCTTT. The V and J genes are TRBV6-5 and TRBJ1-1; 9 bases agree with TRBD1. The CDR3 contains 18 residues. Germline lookup yields CDR1 MNHEY and CDR2 SVGAGI.

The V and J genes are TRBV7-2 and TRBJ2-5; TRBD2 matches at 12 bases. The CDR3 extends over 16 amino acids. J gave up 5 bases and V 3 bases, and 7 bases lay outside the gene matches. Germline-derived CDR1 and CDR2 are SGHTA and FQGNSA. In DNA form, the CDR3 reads TGTGCCAGCAGCTTTTTGGCTAGCGGGGGGGCCGAGACCCAGTACTTC. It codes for CASSFLASGGAETQYF.

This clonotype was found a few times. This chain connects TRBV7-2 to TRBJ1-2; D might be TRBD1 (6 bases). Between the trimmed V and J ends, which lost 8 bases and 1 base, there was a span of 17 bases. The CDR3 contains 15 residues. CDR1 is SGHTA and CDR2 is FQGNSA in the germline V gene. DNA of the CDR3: TGTGCCAGCCGGGCCAGGGGCCCCATTAACTATGGCTACACCTTC. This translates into CASRARGPINYGYTF.